This entry is about one T cell receptor (beta chain). Some clones are missing from TCRdb's copy, which holds only in-frame ones; the method was immunoSEQ multiplex PCR. The repertoire has just over 200,000 clones, approximately 90% of them found once; the top ten carry approximately 6%. Per germline, CDR1 KGHSH and CDR2 LQKENI. This CDR3 is built from 15 residues. Trimming removed 0 bases from V and 4 bases from J; junction bases left unmatched: 2. These data are taken from a study of blood T cell repertoires in COVID-19. Across the whole study: Samples taken during acute and convalescent COVID-19 were collected in the United States, Italy and Spain.

The receptor was derived from a man older than 75 with acute or convalescent COVID-19. V and J are TRBV18 and TRBJ1-5; 8 nucleotides agree with TRBD1. The sequencing sample was made of peripheral blood. The CDR3 here is CASSPPGQVNQPQHF. DNA of the CDR3: TGTGCCAGCTCACCACCGGGACAGGTGAATCAGCCCCAGCATTTT.